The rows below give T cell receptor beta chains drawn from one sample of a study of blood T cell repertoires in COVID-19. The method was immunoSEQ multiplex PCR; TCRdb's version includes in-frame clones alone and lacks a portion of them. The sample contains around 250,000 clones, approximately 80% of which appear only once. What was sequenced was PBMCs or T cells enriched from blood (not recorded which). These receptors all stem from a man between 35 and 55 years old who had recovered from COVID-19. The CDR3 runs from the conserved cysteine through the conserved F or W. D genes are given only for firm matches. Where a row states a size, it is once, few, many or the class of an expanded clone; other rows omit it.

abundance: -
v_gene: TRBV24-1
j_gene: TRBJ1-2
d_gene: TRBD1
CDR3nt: TGTGCCACCAGTGTTCAGGGGGCCGACGGCTACACCTTC
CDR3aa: CATSVQGADGYTF

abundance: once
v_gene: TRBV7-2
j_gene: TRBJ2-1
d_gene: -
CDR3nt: TGTGCCAGCAGCCAAAGGGCTAGCGAGACCAATGAGCAGTTCTTC
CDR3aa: CASSQRASETNEQFF

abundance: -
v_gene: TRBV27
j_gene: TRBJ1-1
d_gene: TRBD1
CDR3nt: TGTGCCAGCAGAACCGGGACAGCCCCTGAAGCTTTCTTT
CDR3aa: CASRTGTAPEAFF

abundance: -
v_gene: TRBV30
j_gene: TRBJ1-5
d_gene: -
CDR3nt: TGTGCCTGGAGTGTTTCAGGTTCGGGCAATCAGCCCCAGCATTTT
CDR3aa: CAWSVSGSGNQPQHF

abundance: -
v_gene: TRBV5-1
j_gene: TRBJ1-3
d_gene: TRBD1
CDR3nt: TGCGCCAGCAGGGAGACAGGGTCTGGAAACACCATATATTTT
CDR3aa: CASRETGSGNTIYF

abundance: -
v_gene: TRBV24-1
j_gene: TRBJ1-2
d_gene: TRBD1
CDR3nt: TGTGCCACCAGTGCCCAGGGGGGAAGTCATGGCTACACCTTC
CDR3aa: CATSAQGGSHGYTF

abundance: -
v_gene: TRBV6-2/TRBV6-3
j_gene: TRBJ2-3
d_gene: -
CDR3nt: TGTGCCAGCAGTCCCCGGACAGGGAGAAGGCGGGAGGATACGCAGTATTTT
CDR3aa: CASSPRTGRRREDTQYF

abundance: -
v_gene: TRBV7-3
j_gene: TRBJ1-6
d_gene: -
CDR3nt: TGTGCCAGCAGCTTAGACGGCAGGGGTAATTCACCCCTCCACTTT
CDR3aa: CASSLDGRGNSPLHF

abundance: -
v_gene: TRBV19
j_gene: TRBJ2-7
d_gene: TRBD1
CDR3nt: TGTGCCAGTAGTTCACGGACAGGGGGCACCTACGAGCAGTACTTC
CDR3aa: CASSSRTGGTYEQYF

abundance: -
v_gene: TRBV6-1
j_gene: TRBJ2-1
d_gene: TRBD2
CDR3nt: TGTGCCAGCAGTGAGTTAGCGGGGGCTTCCTACAATGAGCAGTTCTTC
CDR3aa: CASSELAGASYNEQFF

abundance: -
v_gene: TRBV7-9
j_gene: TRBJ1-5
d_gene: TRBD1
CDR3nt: TGTGCCAGCAGCTTAGGGGACAGGGGTCCCGATCAGCCCCAGCATTTT
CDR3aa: CASSLGDRGPDQPQHF

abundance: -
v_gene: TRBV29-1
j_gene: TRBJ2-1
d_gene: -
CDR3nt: TGCAGCGTTGTTCTAGCATACAATGAGCAGTTCTTC
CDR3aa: CSVVLAYNEQFF

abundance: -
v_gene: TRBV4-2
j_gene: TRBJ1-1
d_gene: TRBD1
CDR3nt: TGTGCCAGCAGCCACGACAGGGAAGAAGCTTTCTTT
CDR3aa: CASSHDREEAFF

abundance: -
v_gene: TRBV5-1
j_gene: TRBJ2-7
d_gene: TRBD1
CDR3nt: TGCGCCAGCAGCGTCGACCGGGACAGGGCAGGCGAGCAGTACTTC
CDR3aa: CASSVDRDRAGEQYF

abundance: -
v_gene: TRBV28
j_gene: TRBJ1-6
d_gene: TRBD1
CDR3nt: TGTGCCAGCAGTTCTCCCGCGACAGGGGATTATAATTCACCCCTCCACTTT
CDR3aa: CASSSPATGDYNSPLHF

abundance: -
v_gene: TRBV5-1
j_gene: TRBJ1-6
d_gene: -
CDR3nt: TGCGCCAGCAGCGAACAGACACAGTATAATTCACCCCTCCACTTT
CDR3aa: CASSEQTQYNSPLHF

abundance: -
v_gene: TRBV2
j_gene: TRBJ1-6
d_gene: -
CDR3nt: TGTGCCAGCGCCCCGACAGGCGGAGAGAATTCACCCCTCCACTTT
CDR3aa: CASAPTGGENSPLHF

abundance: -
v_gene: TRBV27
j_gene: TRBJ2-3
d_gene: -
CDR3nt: TGTGCCAGCAGGGGGATTGGAGGCTCAGATACGCAGTATTTT
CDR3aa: CASRGIGGSDTQYF

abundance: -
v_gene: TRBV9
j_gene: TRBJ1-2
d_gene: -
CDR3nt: TGTGCCAGCAGCGTAGCTACCTTAGGGCAGGGGGGCTACACCTTC
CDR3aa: CASSVATLGQGGYTF

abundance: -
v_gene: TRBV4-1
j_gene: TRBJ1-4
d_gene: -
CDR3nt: TGCGCCAGCAGCCAAGAGGGACATTCAACTAATGAAAAACTGTTTTTT
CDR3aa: CASSQEGHSTNEKLFF

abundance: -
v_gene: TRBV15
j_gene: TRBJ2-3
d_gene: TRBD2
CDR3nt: TGTGCCACCAGCAGGACTAGCGGGAGGGCAGATACGCAGTATTTT
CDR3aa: CATSRTSGRADTQYF

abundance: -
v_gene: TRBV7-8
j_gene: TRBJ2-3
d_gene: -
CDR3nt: TGTGCCAGCAGCTTACGCCAGGGGGATACGCAGTATTTT
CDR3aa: CASSLRQGDTQYF

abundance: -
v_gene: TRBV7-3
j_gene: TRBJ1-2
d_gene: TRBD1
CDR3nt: TGTGCCACCTCCCTTAGGGACAGAAACTATGGCTACACCTTC
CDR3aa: CATSLRDRNYGYTF

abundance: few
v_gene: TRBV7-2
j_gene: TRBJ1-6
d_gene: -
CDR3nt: TGTGCCAGCAACCGATTGGGCCGATTAAATAATTCACCCCTCCACTTT
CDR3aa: CASNRLGRLNNSPLHF

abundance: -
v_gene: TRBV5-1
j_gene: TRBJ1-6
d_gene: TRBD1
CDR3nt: TGCGCCAGCAGCTCGGGACAGCCTGGGAATTCACCCCTCCACTTT
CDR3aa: CASSSGQPGNSPLHF

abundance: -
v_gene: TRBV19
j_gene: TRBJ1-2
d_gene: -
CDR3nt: TGTGCCAGTAGTCGCGGGGGCTATGGCTACACCTTC
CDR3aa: CASSRGGYGYTF

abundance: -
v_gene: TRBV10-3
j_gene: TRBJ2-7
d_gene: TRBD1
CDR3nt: TGTGCCATCGGGCCCTGGGACAGGGGCGAGCAGTACTTC
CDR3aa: CAIGPWDRGEQYF

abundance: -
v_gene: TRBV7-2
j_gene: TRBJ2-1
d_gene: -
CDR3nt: TGTGCCAGCAGCTTAACAAGCGACTCCTACAATGAGCAGTTCTTC
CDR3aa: CASSLTSDSYNEQFF

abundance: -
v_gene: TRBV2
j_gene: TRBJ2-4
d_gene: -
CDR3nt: TGTGCCAGCAGTGCGGACAGACAAAACATTCAGTACTTC
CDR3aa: CASSADRQNIQYF

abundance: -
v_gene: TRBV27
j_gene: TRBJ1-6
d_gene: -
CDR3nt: TGTGCCAGCAGATACCTATCCGACAGAAATTCACCCCTCCACTTT
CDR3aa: CASRYLSDRNSPLHF

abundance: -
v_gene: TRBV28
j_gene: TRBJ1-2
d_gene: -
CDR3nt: TGTGCCAGCAGTTCAAACTATGGCTACACCTTC
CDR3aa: CASSSNYGYTF

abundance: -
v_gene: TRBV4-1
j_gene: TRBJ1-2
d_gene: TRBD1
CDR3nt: TGCGCCAGCAGCCAAGGGGGACAGGGAAATGGCTACACCTTC
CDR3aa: CASSQGGQGNGYTF

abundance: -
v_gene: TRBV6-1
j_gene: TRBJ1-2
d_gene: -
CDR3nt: TGTGCCAGCAGTGAAGGAGGCGATGGCTACACCTTC
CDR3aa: CASSEGGDGYTF

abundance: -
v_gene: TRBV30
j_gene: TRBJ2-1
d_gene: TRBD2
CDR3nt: TGTGCCTGGAGTACGGGACTAGCGGACAATGAGCAGTTCTTC
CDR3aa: CAWSTGLADNEQFF

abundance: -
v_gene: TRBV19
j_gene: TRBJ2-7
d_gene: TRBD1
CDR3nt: TGTGCCAGTCCAGGGACAGGGACCCACGAGCAGTACTTC
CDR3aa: CASPGTGTHEQYF

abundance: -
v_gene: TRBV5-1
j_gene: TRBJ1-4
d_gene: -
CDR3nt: TGCGCCAGCAGCTTGCGGCGGCCCTCGGATGAAAAACTGTTTTTT
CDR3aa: CASSLRRPSDEKLFF

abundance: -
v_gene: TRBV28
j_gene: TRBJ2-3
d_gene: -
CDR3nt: TGTGCCAGCCGGCGGGGCCGACAGAGCACAGATACGCAGTATTTT
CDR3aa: CASRRGRQSTDTQYF

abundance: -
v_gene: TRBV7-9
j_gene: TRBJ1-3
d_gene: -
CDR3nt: TGTGCCAGCAGCTACGGGAGCTCTGGAAACACCATATATTTT
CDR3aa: CASSYGSSGNTIYF

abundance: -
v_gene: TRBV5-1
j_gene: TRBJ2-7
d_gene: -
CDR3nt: TGCGCCAGCAGCTTGGAACAAAACTACGAGCAGTACTTC
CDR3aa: CASSLEQNYEQYF

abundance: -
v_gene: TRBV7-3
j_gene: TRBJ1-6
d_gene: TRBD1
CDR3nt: TGTGCCAGCAGCTTAAGGGACAGAAATTCACCCCTCCACTTT
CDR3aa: CASSLRDRNSPLHF

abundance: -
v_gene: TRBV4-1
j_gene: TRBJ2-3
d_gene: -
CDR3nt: TGCGCCAGCAGCCCATTAGCGCCCAAGGGAGATACGCAGTATTTT
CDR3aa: CASSPLAPKGDTQYF

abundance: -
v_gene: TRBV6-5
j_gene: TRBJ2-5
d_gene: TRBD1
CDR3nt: TGTGCCAGCAGTTTATCAACAGGGGAGGAGACCCAGTACTTC
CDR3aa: CASSLSTGEETQYF

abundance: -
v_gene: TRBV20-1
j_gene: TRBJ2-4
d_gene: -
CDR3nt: TGCAGTGCTAGGGCCGAAAACATTCAGTACTTC
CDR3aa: CSARAENIQYF

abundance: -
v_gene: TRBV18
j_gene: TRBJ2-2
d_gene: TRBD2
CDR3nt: TGTGCCAGCTCACCACTGGCAGCGGGGATTACCGGGGAGCTGTTTTTT
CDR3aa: CASSPLAAGITGELFF

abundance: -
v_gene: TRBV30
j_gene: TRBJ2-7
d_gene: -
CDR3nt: TGTGCCTGGGCCCCGAAGGCGGTCTACGAGCAGTACTTC
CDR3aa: CAWAPKAVYEQYF